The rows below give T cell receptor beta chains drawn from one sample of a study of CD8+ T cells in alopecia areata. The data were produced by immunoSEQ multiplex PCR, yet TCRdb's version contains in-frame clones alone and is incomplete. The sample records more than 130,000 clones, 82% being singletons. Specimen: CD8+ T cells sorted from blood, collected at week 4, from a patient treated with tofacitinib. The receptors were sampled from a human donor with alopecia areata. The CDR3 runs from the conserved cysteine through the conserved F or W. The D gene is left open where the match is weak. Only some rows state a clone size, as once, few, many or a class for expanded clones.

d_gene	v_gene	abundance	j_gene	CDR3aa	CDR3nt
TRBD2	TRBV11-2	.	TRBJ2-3	CASSLGGSASTDTQYF	TGTGCCAGCAGCTTAGGCGGGAGCGCTAGCACAGATACGCAGTATTTT
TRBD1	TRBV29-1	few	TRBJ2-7	CSVRDRGSYEQYF	TGCAGCGTGCGGGACAGGGGCTCCTACGAGCAGTACTTC
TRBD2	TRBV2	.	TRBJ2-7	CASSEGTSNEQYF	TGTGCCAGCAGTGAGGGGACTAGCAATGAGCAGTACTTC
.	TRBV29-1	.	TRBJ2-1	CSVLDTGREQFF	TGCAGCGTCCTAGACACAGGACGTGAGCAGTTCTTC
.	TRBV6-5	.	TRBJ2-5	CASSYSGGQETQYF	TGTGCCAGCAGTTACTCTGGGGGGCAAGAGACCCAGTACTTC
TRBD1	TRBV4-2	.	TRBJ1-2	CASSQEGTGDGYTF	TGTGCCAGCAGCCAAGAGGGGACAGGGGATGGCTACACCTTC
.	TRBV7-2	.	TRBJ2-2	CASSFPGTPGELFF	TGTGCCAGCAGCTTCCCCGGGACCCCCGGGGAGCTGTTTTTT
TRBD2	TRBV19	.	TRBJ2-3	CASSIDRTREAVDTQYF	TGTGCCAGTAGTATAGACCGGACACGGGAGGCGGTAGATACGCAGTATTTT
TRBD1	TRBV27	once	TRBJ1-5	CASKNRGQPQHF	TGTGCCAGCAAGAACAGGGGCCAGCCCCAGCATTTT
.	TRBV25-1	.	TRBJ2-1	CASSEGEQFF	TGTGCCAGCAGTGAGGGTGAGCAGTTCTTC